This T cell receptor beta chain is from a study of blood T cell repertoires in COVID-19. V lost 5 bases, J lost 4 bases, and 21 bases lay in between. The CDR3 extends over 17 amino acids. Per the germline V gene, CDR1 is SNHLY and CDR2 is FYNNEI. This clone has a single count. Original processing methods: Nucleated cell number was recorded as an estimate derived from reference gene primer amplification. The data were produced by immunoSEQ multiplex PCR, yet TCRdb's version contains in-frame clones alone and is incomplete. V and J calls and clone size are given by that table; D and trimming were obtained from the DNA. The table records over 130,000 clones, 80% to 85% of them present only once.

This receptor was taken from a human donor in a cohort sampled during active COVID-19. The chain carries TRBV2 and TRBJ1-3; D perhaps matches TRBD1 (5 bases). The sample consisted of peripheral blood. The CDR3 here is CASSLPTTAPRGNTIYF. CDR3 nucleotide sequence: TGTGCCAGCAGTCTACCAACGACAGCACCAAGGGGAAACACCATATATTTT. The complete variable domain, with remaining parts taken from reference TRBV2 and TRBJ1-3, reads EPEVTQTPSHQVTQMGQEVILRCVPISNHLYFYWYRQILGQKVEFLVSFYNNEISEKSEIFDDQFSVERPDGSNFTLKIRSTKLEDSAMYFCASSLPTTAPRGNTIYFGEGSWLTVV.